The clone carrying this TCR beta chain was recorded a few times. This sample is drawn from a study of beta chain features in type 1 diabetes. Reverse transcription of all isolated RNA meant that expressed TCRB transcripts were sequenced. This table comes from immunoSEQ multiplex PCR, and its TCRdb copy is limited to in-frame clones, with some not included. The sample has around 300,000 clones, 14% seen once. This CDR3 spans 15 amino acids. Per germline, CDR1 LNHNV and CDR2 YYDKDF (reference sequence). The V end was cut by 0 bases, the J end by 4 bases, with 10 bases between. The sequence was obtained from a man between 25 and 39 years old in good health. The specimen was central memory CD4+ T cells from blood. The chain recombines TRBV15 with TRBJ2-1; D remains unclear. The chain's CDR3 is CATSRDAGRYNEQFF. The CDR3 DNA follows: TGTGCCACCAGCAGAGATGCTGGGCGGTACAATGAGCAGTTCTTC.